This TCR beta chain is from a study of metastatic and nonmetastatic thyroid tumors. General study points: Reported TCR beta diversity, measured in blood and tumor, was significantly higher for malignant thyroid tumors than for benign nodules.

In the authors' workflow: What underpinned the distant-metastasis classifier for papillary thyroid cancer was the set of CDR3 differences across clinicopathological groups. Using MiXCR, TCRdb reanalyzed the PCR reads. The V and J calls and clone size come from TCRdb's table, not from the authors' own analysis. Of tens of thousands of clones listed, about 15% are singletons. Many counts were recorded for this clone. No antigen is known for it. The ends were cut back, 5 bases at V and 8 bases at J, with 19 bases in the middle. CDR1 and CDR2 (germline): SEHNR, FQNEAQ (reference sequence). The CDR3 spans 15 residues. Treatment of any kind had been given to no patient before thyroid surgery.

The specimen sequenced was blood. The rearrangement uses TRBV7-9 and TRBJ2-1; TRBD2 might be the D (6 bases). This sequence originates from a female donor with papillary thyroid cancer or a benign thyroid nodule (not recorded which). Some clones in this sample may be carry-over from other donors' samples. The chain's CDR3 is CASSLGRGSDDEQFF. For the CDR3, the DNA is TGTGCCAGCAGCCTAGGACGGGGGAGTGACGATGAGCAGTTCTTC.